These T cell receptor beta chains were read from a single sample in a study of blood T cell repertoires in COVID-19. TCRdb's copy holds only in-frame clones and misses some; the assay was immunoSEQ multiplex PCR. The data hold about 210,000 clones, with more than 70% observed a single time. Sequencing was carried out using peripheral blood. The receptors derive from a woman aged 45 to 65 with acute or convalescent COVID-19. Each CDR3 is given with its conserved first and last residue. The order of the fields is D gene, J gene, V gene, clone size, CDR3 DNA, CDR3 protein. D genes are given only for firm matches. Clone size is shown for a subset of rows, as once, few, many or a class of expanded clone.

NA TRBJ2-7 TRBV6-5 NA TGTGCCAGCAGACCCGGATCGGCAGGGTTATACGAGCAGTACTTC CASRPGSAGLYEQYF
NA TRBJ2-7 TRBV24-1 NA TGTGCCACCAGTGATTTGCAAGGGGGACCCTACGAGCAGTACTTC CATSDLQGGPYEQYF
NA TRBJ1-1 TRBV2 NA TGTGCCAGCCGCCAGGGAGGGAACACTGAAGCTTTCTTT CASRQGGNTEAFF
TRBD2 TRBJ2-5 TRBV29-1 NA TGCAGCGGGCTGGGACTAACTCTCCCGGGGACCCAGTACTTC CSGLGLTLPGTQYF
NA TRBJ1-5 TRBV5-8 NA TGTGCCAGCAGCGTCGACAGTCAGCCCCAGCATTTT CASSVDSQPQHF
NA TRBJ2-1 TRBV1 NA TGCACCAGCAGCCAGGGCAACGGGACTACTAGCTCCTACAATGAGCAGTTCTTC CTSSQGNGTTSSYNEQFF
NA TRBJ2-3 TRBV6-5 once TGTGCCAGCAGTTACTCGAGCAGGGGGGTCACAGATACGCAGTATTTT CASSYSSRGVTDTQYF
NA TRBJ2-5 TRBV18 NA TGTGCCAGCTCTACTACGCGGCAAGAGACCCAGTACTTC CASSTTRQETQYF
NA TRBJ2-3 TRBV12-3/TRBV12-4 NA TGTGCCAGCAGTCCCTCGGGGGATACGCAGTATTTT CASSPSGDTQYF
NA TRBJ2-5 TRBV11-2 NA TGTGCCAGCAGCGCCCAAGGGGCTATGGACCAAGAGACCCAGTACTTC CASSAQGAMDQETQYF
NA TRBJ2-1 TRBV27 NA TGTGCCAGCAGTTTATCATCCGTCTACAATGAGCAGTTCTTC CASSLSSVYNEQFF
TRBD1 TRBJ2-7 TRBV10-3 NA TGTGCCATCAGTGAACCTGACAGGGTCTGGGACGAGCAGTACTTC CAISEPDRVWDEQYF
NA TRBJ1-4 TRBV5-1 NA TGCGCCAGCAGCTTGTGGGCGAGGGAGGGTGAAAAACTGTTTTTT CASSLWAREGEKLFF
TRBD1 TRBJ2-3 TRBV6-5 NA TGTGCCAGCAGTTACGGGACAGGACATAACACAGATACGCAGTATTTT CASSYGTGHNTDTQYF
TRBD1 TRBJ2-7 TRBV7-9 NA TGTGCCAGCAGAGGACAGGGGGAAACCTACGAGCAGTACTTC CASRGQGETYEQYF
TRBD1 TRBJ2-1 TRBV5-1 NA TGCGCCAGCAGCTTTTCAGGGACAGGGGTTAATGAGCAGTTCTTC CASSFSGTGVNEQFF
NA TRBJ1-5 TRBV10-2 NA TGCGCCAGCAGTGAGGGCCAGGGCAATCAGCCCCAGCATTTT CASSEGQGNQPQHF
NA TRBJ2-7 TRBV3-1/TRBV3-2 NA TGTGCCAGCACTGCGCGCGGGCAATACGAGCAGTACTTC CASTARGQYEQYF
TRBD2 TRBJ2-3 TRBV5-6 NA TGTGCCAGCAGCCTAGGGGGACTAGCGGGAGCAGATACGCAGTATTTT CASSLGGLAGADTQYF
TRBD1 TRBJ1-4 TRBV29-1 NA TGCAGCGCGGGAAACCTCGGGACAGCAGAAAAACTGTTTTTT CSAGNLGTAEKLFF
NA TRBJ1-4 TRBV18 NA TGTGCCAGCTCACCACCGCGGCAGGGTAATGAAAAACTGTTTTTT CASSPPRQGNEKLFF
TRBD1 TRBJ2-1 TRBV7-2 NA TGTGCCAGCAGCCTGGGACAGGGCTTTGAGCAGTTCTTC CASSLGQGFEQFF
TRBD2 TRBJ2-7 TRBV11-3 NA TGTGCCAGCAGCCCAGGCGGGGGGCACGAGCAGTACTTC CASSPGGGHEQYF
TRBD1 TRBJ1-1 TRBV9 NA TGTGCCAGCAGCCCGAGGACAGGTACATACACTGAAGCTTTCTTT CASSPRTGTYTEAFF
NA TRBJ2-7 TRBV15 NA TGTGCCACCAGGCGGGGCCACGAGCAGTACTTC CATRRGHEQYF
TRBD2 TRBJ2-7 TRBV6-7 NA TGTGCCAGCAGTTACTACACATGTCCGGGCGAGCGGGAAATGTCCTACGAGCAGTACTTC CASSYYTCPGEREMSYEQYF
NA TRBJ2-7 TRBV24-1 NA TGTGCCACTTCAGCAGCCGGAGGCTCCTACGAGCAGTACTTC CATSAAGGSYEQYF
TRBD1 TRBJ2-3 TRBV5-6 NA TGTGCCAGCAGCGTAGATACAGGGGGCTCGTCAGATACGCAGTATTTT CASSVDTGGSSDTQYF
NA TRBJ2-7 TRBV24-1 NA TGTGCCACCAGTGAGGCCCTCCCCCCCTACGAGCAGTACTTC CATSEALPPYEQYF